This T cell receptor (beta chain) appears in the sequencing data of a study of T cell responses to AZD1222 COVID-19 vaccine. At the level of the study: Second doses at about 4 or about 12 weeks were pooled.

Assay used: immunoSEQ multiplex PCR; TCRdb lists only in-frame clones, some missing. The sample includes some 88,000 clones, 92% of them seen just once. V lost 4 bases and J lost 0; bases outside the gene matches: 3. The CDR3 spans 14 residues. In germline, CDR1 is SGHNT, CDR2 YYREEE (reference sequence). The material was peripheral blood, obtained on day 0 of AZD1222 vaccination. The TCR originated in an adult in good health. The chain is built from TRBV5-4 and TRBJ1-2, with TRBD1 identical over 7 bases. The CDR3 region is CASSQGGSNYGYTF. DNA of the CDR3: TGTGCCAGCAGCCAAGGGGGCTCTAACTATGGCTACACCTTC.